This TCR beta chain was retrieved from a study of blood T cell repertoires in COVID-19. Across the study: T cells, B-cell-depleted T cells, or PBMCs supplied cDNA or gDNA.

The table came from immunoSEQ multiplex PCR; TCRdb's copy has only in-frame clones and leaves some out. Seen here are 80,000 to 100,000 clones, 81% observed once, and the top ten hold around 4.5%. This clonotype originated in a man between 60 and 70 years old with acute or convalescent COVID-19. Sequenced sample: peripheral blood.

The CDR3 region is CAISDGGTEAFF. CDR3 sequence (DNA): TGTGCCATCAGTGACGGGGGCACTGAAGCTTTCTTT. The chain is built from TRBV10-3 and TRBJ1-1, with D perhaps TRBD1 (5 bases). The CDR3 spans 12 residues. Germline V CDR1 and CDR2: ENHRY, SYGVKD. Trimming left V 3 bases short and J 4 bases short, with 6 bases between.